The rows below give T cell receptor beta chains drawn from one sample of a study of blood T cell repertoires in COVID-19. TCRdb's table, derived via immunoSEQ multiplex PCR, lists solely in-frame clones and lacks some. The sample holds 120,000 or so clones, around 87% seen once. The specimen was peripheral blood. Every receptor here comes from a man aged 50-60 years with acute or convalescent COVID-19. Both conserved end residues are part of each CDR3. The D gene is left open where the match is weak. Size values are once, few and many counts, or a class for expanded clones, and some rows have none.

CDR3 protein	CDR3 DNA	clone size	CDR3 length	D gene	V gene	J gene
CASSERQFTDTQYF	TGTGCCAGCAGTGAGCGACAATTCACAGATACGCAGTATTTT	.	14	.	TRBV6-4	TRBJ2-3
CASSHQSYRNGYTF	TGTGCCAGCAGCCATCAGAGTTACAGGAATGGCTACACCTTC	.	14	.	TRBV3-1/TRBV3-2	TRBJ1-2
CSVEGFASGPYNEQFF	TGCAGCGTTGAAGGTTTTGCTAGCGGGCCATACAATGAGCAGTTCTTC	.	16	TRBD2	TRBV29-1	TRBJ2-1
CASRSWDSSYEQYF	TGTGCCAGCAGATCATGGGACAGCTCCTACGAGCAGTACTTC	.	14	TRBD1	TRBV27	TRBJ2-7
CASSQVGGEDYTF	TGTGCCAGCAGCCAAGTCGGAGGCGAGGACTACACCTTC	.	13	.	TRBV14	TRBJ1-2
CASSYSIAEGLSYEQYF	TGTGCCAGCAGTTACTCGATAGCGGAGGGGCTCTCCTACGAGCAGTACTTC	.	17	.	TRBV6-2/TRBV6-3	TRBJ2-7
CASRLGRTSVDTQYF	TGTGCCAGCAGGTTAGGCAGGACTAGCGTAGATACGCAGTATTTT	.	15	TRBD2	TRBV11-2	TRBJ2-3
CATSETGRGFSSNQPQHF	TGTGCCACCAGTGAAACAGGGAGAGGGTTCAGTAGCAATCAGCCCCAGCATTTT	.	18	.	TRBV24-1	TRBJ1-5
CATSDPRQGGVAGEETQYF	TGTGCCACCAGTGACCCCCGACAGGGAGGAGTAGCGGGAGAAGAGACCCAGTACTTC	.	19	TRBD2	TRBV24-1	TRBJ2-5
CASSDNRDIKRTEQFF	TGTGCCAGCAGTGACAACCGGGACATCAAGCGTACTGAGCAGTTCTTC	few	16	.	TRBV2	TRBJ2-1
CASSKYYREHQETQYF	TGTGCCAGCAGCAAATACTACAGGGAGCACCAAGAGACCCAGTACTTC	.	16	.	TRBV21-1	TRBJ2-5
CASSLRDILNTEAFF	TGTGCCAGTAGCCTCCGGGACATCTTGAACACTGAAGCTTTCTTT	.	15	.	TRBV19	TRBJ1-1
CASYDRVIKRVGNQPQHF	TGTGCCAGTTATGACAGGGTAATAAAGAGGGTTGGCAATCAGCCCCAGCATTTT	.	18	TRBD1	TRBV19	TRBJ1-5